This is a list of T cell receptor beta chains from one sample in a study of cytomegalovirus exposure and HLA in healthy donors. Assay used: immunoSEQ multiplex PCR; TCRdb lists only in-frame clones, some missing. The table gives nearly 200,000 clones; the top ten clones make up roughly 0.74% of it. The specimen was PBMCs. The source of these receptors is a boy aged 5-17 years in good health and CMV-seronegative. Both conserved end residues are part of each CDR3. D genes are given only for firm matches. Part of the rows lack a size; the others show once, few, many or a class for expanded clones.

>TRBJ2-5|TRBD2|NA|TRBV11-3
CASSLGPSGVETQYF
TGTGCCAGCAGCTTAGGCCCTAGCGGGGTCGAGACCCAGTACTTC
>TRBJ1-4|NA|medium-sized|TRBV25-1
CASSERGGAYEKLFF
TGTGCCAGCAGTGAGAGAGGAGGGGCGTATGAAAAACTGTTTTTT
>TRBJ2-5|NA|NA|TRBV9
CASSVGGETQYF
TGTGCCAGCAGCGTCGGCGGAGAGACCCAGTACTTC
>TRBJ1-2|NA|NA|TRBV5-1
CASSLDRNYGYTF
TGCGCCAGCAGCTTGGACAGAAACTATGGCTACACCTTC
>TRBJ1-5|NA|NA|TRBV6-6
CASSYSQGYQPQHF
TGTGCCAGCAGTTACTCGCAGGGCTATCAGCCCCAGCATTTT
>TRBJ2-4|TRBD1|NA|TRBV6-6
CASSSQGALGKNIQYF
TGTGCCAGCAGTTCACAGGGGGCGCTGGGCAAAAACATTCAGTACTTC
>TRBJ2-2|TRBD2|NA|TRBV11-2
CASSSLAGFTGELFF
TGTGCCAGCAGCTCCCTAGCGGGGTTCACCGGGGAGCTGTTTTTT
>TRBJ2-7|TRBD1|NA|TRBV5-6
CASNSRGTGHYEQYF
TGTGCCAGCAACTCCCGAGGGACAGGTCACTACGAGCAGTACTTC
>TRBJ2-5|TRBD2|NA|TRBV5-4
CASSLRILAGAQETQYF
TGTGCCAGCAGCTTGAGAATACTAGCGGGCGCCCAAGAGACCCAGTACTTC
>TRBJ1-1|NA|NA|TRBV4-1
CASSQVVVNTEAFF
TGCGCCAGCAGCCAAGTTGTCGTGAACACTGAAGCTTTCTTT
>TRBJ2-6|NA|NA|TRBV9
CASSVAGHLKNGANVLTF
TGTGCCAGCAGCGTAGCTGGCCATTTAAAGAATGGGGCCAACGTCCTGACTTTC
>TRBJ1-2|NA|NA|TRBV7-9
CASSLEPTGGGYTF
TGTGCCAGCAGCTTAGAGCCGACCGGCGGGGGCTACACCTTC
>TRBJ2-7|NA|NA|TRBV11-2
CASSFMGAGDEQYF
TGTGCCAGCAGCTTTATGGGTGCGGGTGACGAGCAGTACTTC
>TRBJ2-5|NA|NA|TRBV6-5
CASSYSDLQETQYF
TGTGCCAGCAGTTACTCGGACTTACAAGAGACCCAGTACTTC
>TRBJ2-3|TRBD1|NA|TRBV27
CASSLFGTGGQDTQYF
TGTGCCAGCAGTTTATTCGGGACAGGGGGCCAAGATACGCAGTATTTT
>TRBJ2-1|TRBD2|NA|TRBV5-1
CASSLLAGTYNEQFF
TGCGCCAGCAGCTTACTAGCGGGGACCTACAATGAGCAGTTCTTC
>TRBJ2-7|TRBD1|NA|TRBV6-1
CASRTDRGASYEQYF
TGTGCCAGCAGAACAGACAGGGGAGCCTCCTACGAGCAGTACTTC
>TRBJ1-6|TRBD1|NA|TRBV7-6
CASSLVPGQGRSPLHF
TGTGCCAGCAGCTTAGTCCCGGGACAGGGCCGATCACCCCTCCACTTT
>TRBJ2-2|NA|NA|TRBV6-5
CASSGATAGELFF
TGTGCCAGCAGTGGTGCAACGGCCGGGGAGCTGTTTTTT
>TRBJ1-1|NA|NA|TRBV11-2
CASSLDPGGQVGFTEAFF
TGTGCCAGCAGCTTAGACCCCGGGGGTCAAGTAGGATTCACTGAAGCTTTCTTT
>TRBJ2-7|TRBD2|NA|TRBV7-2
CASSFLGGPGLAFSYEQYF
TGTGCCAGCAGCTTCCTTGGGGGTCCCGGACTAGCGTTCTCCTACGAGCAGTACTTC
>TRBJ2-1|NA|NA|TRBV30
CAWSVHNEDEQFF
TGTGCCTGGAGTGTACACAACGAGGATGAGCAGTTCTTC
>TRBJ2-2|NA|NA|TRBV5-4
CASSLKLSGANTGELFF
TGTGCCAGCAGCTTGAAGTTGTCAGGGGCGAACACCGGGGAGCTGTTTTTT
>TRBJ2-1|NA|NA|TRBV2
CASSDELSYNEQFF
TGTGCCAGCAGTGACGAGCTCTCCTACAATGAGCAGTTCTTC
>TRBJ1-1|NA|NA|TRBV6-1
CATRGRTNTEAFF
TGTGCCACAAGGGGCAGGACCAACACTGAAGCTTTCTTT
>TRBJ2-3|TRBD2|NA|TRBV18
CASSLRLAGVGDTQYF
TGTGCCAGCTCACTTAGACTAGCGGGGGTCGGAGATACGCAGTATTTT